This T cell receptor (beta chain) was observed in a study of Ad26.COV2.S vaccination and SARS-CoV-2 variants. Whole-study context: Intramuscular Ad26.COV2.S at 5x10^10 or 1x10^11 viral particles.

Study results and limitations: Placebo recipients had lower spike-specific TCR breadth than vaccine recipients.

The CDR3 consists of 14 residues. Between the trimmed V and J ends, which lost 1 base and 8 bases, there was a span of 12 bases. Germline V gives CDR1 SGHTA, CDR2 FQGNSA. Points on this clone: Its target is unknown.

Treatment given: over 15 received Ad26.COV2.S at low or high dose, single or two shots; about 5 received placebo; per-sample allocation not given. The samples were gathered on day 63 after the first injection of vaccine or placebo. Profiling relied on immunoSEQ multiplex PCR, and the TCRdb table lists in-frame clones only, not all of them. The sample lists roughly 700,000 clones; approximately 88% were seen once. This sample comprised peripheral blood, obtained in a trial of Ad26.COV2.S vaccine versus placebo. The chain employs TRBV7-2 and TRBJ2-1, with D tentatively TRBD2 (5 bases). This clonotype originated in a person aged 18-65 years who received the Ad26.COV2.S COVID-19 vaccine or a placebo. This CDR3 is CASSLGLSRHEQFF. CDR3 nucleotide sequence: TGTGCCAGCAGCTTAGGACTATCCCGTCATGAGCAGTTCTTC.